This record looks at one T cell receptor (beta chain) sequence and its context. Generated by immunoSEQ multiplex PCR, the TCRdb table keeps only in-frame clones and is missing some. The table shows roughly 410,000 clones, with roughly 90% occurring only once. The sample originates from a study of blood T cell repertoires in COVID-19. Study background: The United States, Italy and Spain provided the acute and convalescent COVID-19 samples.

Specimen: peripheral blood. The receptor was isolated from a woman aged 40 to 50 with COVID-19, enrolled during active disease.

DNA of the CDR3: TGTGCCAGCAGCTTAACCAGGGACAGGAGGTCTTTTCATTCCTACGAGCAGTACTTC. Amino acid sequence: CASSLTRDRRSFHSYEQYF. The gene calls are TRBV7-9 and TRBJ2-7, with 8 bases identical to TRBD1. CDR3 length equals 19 residues. V lost 2 bases and J lost 1; bases outside the gene matches: 16. Germline V CDR1 and CDR2: SEHNR, FQNEAQ (reference sequence). Full variable domain (missing parts from reference TRBV7-9 and TRBJ2-7): DTGVSQNPRHKITKRGQNVTFRCDPISEHNRLYWYRQTLGQGPEFLTYFQNEAQLEKSRLLSDRFSAERPKGSFSTLEIQRTEQGDSAMYLCASSLTRDRRSFHSYEQYFGPGTRLTVT.